This section outlines one TCR beta chain sequence together with its context. Germline CDR1 LGHDT, CDR2 YNNKEL (reference sequence). The CDR3 is made up of 13 amino acids. The V gene lost 4 bases and the J gene lost 4 bases, with 11 bases spanning the gap. The protocol was immunoSEQ multiplex PCR, while the TCRdb copy is restricted to in-frame clones and leaves out a portion. The sample holds 300,000 to 450,000 clones, roughly nine tenths seen once. These data belong to a study of blood T cell repertoires in COVID-19. This chain uses TRBV3-1 (or the pseudogene TRBV3-2) with TRBJ2-7, with a tentative D call TRBD2 (5 bases). Sequenced: PBMCs or T cells enriched from blood (not recorded which). This sequence was found in a man younger than 35 who had recovered from COVID-19. The CDR3 DNA is TGTGCCAGCAGCCGAGGGTCCGTTTACGAGCAGTACTTC. Translation: CASSRGSVYEQYF.